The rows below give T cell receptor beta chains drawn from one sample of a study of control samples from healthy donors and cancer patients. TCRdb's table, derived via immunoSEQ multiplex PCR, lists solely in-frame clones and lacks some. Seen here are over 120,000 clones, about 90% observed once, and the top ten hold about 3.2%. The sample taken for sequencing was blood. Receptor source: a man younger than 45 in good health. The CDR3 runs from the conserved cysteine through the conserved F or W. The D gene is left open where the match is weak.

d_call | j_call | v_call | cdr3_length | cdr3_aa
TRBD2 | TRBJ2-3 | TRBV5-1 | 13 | CASNGGVTDTQYF
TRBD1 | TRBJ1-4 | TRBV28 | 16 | CASSPPVDRGLGKLFF
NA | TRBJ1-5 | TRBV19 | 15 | CASSITPGGIWPQHF
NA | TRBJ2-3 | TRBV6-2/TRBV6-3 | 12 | CASSYSKGAQYF
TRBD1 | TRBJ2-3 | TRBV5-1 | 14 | CASSRDRGTDTQYF
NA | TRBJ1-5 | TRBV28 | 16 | CASSLAQGLSNQPQHF
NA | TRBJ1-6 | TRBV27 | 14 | CASNQRNGNSPLHF
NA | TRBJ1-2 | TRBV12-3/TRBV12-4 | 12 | CASSSEGSGYTF
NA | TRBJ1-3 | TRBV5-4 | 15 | CASSLEQGRGNTIYF
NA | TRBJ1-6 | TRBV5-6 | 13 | CASSLRNNSPLHF
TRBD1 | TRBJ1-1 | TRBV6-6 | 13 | CASRRTGNTEAFF
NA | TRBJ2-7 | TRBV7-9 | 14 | CASSSQGKTYEQYF
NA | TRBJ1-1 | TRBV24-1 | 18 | CATSDFPSGKVSFTEAFF